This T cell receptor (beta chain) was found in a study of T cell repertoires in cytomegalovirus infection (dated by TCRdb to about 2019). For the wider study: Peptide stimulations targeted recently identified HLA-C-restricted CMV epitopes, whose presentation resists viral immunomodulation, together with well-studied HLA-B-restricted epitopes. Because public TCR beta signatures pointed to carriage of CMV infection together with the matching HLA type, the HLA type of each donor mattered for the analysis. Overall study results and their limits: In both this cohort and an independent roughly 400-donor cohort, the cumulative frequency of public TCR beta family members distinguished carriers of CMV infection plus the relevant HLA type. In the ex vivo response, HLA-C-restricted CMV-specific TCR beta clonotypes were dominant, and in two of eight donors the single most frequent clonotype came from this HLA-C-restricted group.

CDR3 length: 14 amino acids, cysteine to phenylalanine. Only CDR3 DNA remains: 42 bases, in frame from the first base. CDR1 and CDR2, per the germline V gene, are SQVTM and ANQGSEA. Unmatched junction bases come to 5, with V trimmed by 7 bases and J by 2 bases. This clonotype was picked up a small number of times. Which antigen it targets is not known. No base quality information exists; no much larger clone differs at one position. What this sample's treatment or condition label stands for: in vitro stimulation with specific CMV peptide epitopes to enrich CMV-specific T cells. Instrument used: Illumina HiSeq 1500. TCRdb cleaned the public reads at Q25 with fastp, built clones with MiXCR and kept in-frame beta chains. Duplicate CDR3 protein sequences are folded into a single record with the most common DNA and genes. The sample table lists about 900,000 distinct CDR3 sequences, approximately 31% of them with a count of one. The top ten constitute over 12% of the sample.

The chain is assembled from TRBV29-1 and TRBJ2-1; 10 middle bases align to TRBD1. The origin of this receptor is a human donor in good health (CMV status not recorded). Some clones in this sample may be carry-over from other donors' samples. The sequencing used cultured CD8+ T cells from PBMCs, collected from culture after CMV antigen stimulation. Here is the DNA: TGCAGCGGCACCGGGACAGGGGCCTACAATGAGCAGTTCTTC. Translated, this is CSGTGTGAYNEQFF.